These T cell receptor beta chains were read from a single sample in a study of cytomegalovirus exposure and HLA in healthy donors. Using immunoSEQ multiplex PCR, the repertoire was profiled, and TCRdb retains in-frame clones only, with some absent. This table has approximately 120,000 clones, approximately 80% appearing once. Input material: PBMCs. Source of these receptors: a woman aged 40 to 55 in good health and CMV-seropositive. CDR3s include the opening cysteine and the closing phenylalanine or tryptophan. D genes are given only for firm matches. Clone size, where shown, is once, few, many, or a class for clones that have expanded.

j_call clone_size v_call d_call cdr3_nt cdr3_aa
TRBJ1-2 - TRBV6-5 TRBD1 TGTGCCAGCAGACGGACAGGGGATGAGGGCTACACCTTC CASRRTGDEGYTF
TRBJ2-1 - TRBV4-2 TRBD2 TGTGCCAGCAGCCAAGGAGAAGCGGGAGGGTATGAGCAGTTCTTC CASSQGEAGGYEQFF
TRBJ2-1 - TRBV7-9 - TGTGCCAGCAGCCCAACCTCCGGTTGGGCTGAGCAGTTCTTC CASSPTSGWAEQFF
TRBJ2-7 few TRBV6-1 TRBD2 TGTGCCAGTATCCACACTAGCGGTGCCTCCTACGAGCAGTACTTC CASIHTSGASYEQYF
TRBJ1-2 - TRBV4-1 TRBD1 TGCGCCAGCAGCCAAGATCCGGACAGGGGAAAATCTAACTATGGCTACACCTTC CASSQDPDRGKSNYGYTF
TRBJ2-2 - TRBV29-1 TRBD1 TGCAGCGTTGAAGAAACAGGGGGTGGCCCCGGGGAGCTGTTTTTT CSVEETGGGPGELFF
TRBJ2-4 - TRBV19 - TGTGCCAGTAGTTCCTCACTTCTAGCCAAAAACATTCAGTACTTC CASSSSLLAKNIQYF
TRBJ1-1 - TRBV10-3 TRBD1 TGTGCCACCCAACCTGGAGGACAGGGGACTGAAGCTTTCTTT CATQPGGQGTEAFF
TRBJ2-7 - TRBV19 TRBD1 TGTGCCAGTAGTGGATCGACAGGGGTTGACTACGAGCAGTACTTC CASSGSTGVDYEQYF
TRBJ1-5 - TRBV4-1 - TGCGCCAGCAGCCAAGATCCGGGTTGGCAGCCCCAGCATTTT CASSQDPGWQPQHF
TRBJ2-4 - TRBV9 - TGTGCCAGCAGCGTAGAGGATAGGAGGTGGAACATTCAGTACTTC CASSVEDRRWNIQYF
TRBJ2-2 - TRBV15 - TGTGCCACCAGCAGAGGTATTGGGGGCGGCGGCACCGGGGAGCTGTTTTTT CATSRGIGGGGTGELFF
TRBJ1-6 - TRBV5-6 TRBD1 TGTGCCAGCAGCGCCAGGGGGTGGGATCCAGGTTCACCCCTCCACTTT CASSARGWDPGSPLHF
TRBJ1-1 - TRBV19 - TGTGCCAGTACCTACCGGGGTGAAGCTTTCTTT CASTYRGEAFF